The T cell receptor beta chain described here comes from a study of Graves' ophthalmopathy and Graves' hyperthyroidism. The authors amplified TCR beta CDR3 regions from RNA transcripts. A first-round RT-PCR used HTBI primers, followed by a second-round multiplex PCR. Each CDR3 protein gets one entry after TCRdb re-called the multiplex PCR reads with MiXCR. Among some 350,000 distinct CDR3 sequences listed, roughly 17% were seen once. V lost 7 bases and J 1 base, leaving 13 bases between the germline ends. This CDR3 contains 14 residues. Germline V lookup: CDR1 LGHNA, CDR2 YNFKEQ. The chain links TRBV4-2 to TRBJ1-1, with D perhaps matching TRBD1 (5 bases). The clonotype was recovered from an adult woman with stable Graves' hyperthyroidism. Input material: peripheral blood. The CDR3 nucleotides read TGTGCCAGCACCCGTGGGGCAGCGAACACTGAAGCTTTCTTT. It yields the protein CASTRGAANTEAFF.